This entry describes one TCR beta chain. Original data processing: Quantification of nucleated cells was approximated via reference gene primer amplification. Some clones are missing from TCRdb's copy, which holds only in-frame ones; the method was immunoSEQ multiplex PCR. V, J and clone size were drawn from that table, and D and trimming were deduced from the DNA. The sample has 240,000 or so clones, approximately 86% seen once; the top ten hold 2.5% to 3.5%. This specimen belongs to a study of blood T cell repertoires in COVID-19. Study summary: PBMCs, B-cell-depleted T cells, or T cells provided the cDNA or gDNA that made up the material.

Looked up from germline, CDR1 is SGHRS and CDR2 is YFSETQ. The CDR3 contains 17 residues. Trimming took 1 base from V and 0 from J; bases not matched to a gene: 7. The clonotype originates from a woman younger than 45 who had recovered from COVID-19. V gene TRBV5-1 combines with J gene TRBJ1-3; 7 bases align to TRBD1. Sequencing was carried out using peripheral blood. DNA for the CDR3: TGCGCCAGCAGCTTGTGGGGACAGCACGACTCTGGAAACACCATATATTTT. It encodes CASSLWGQHDSGNTIYF.